This passage covers 31 T cell receptor beta chains from one sample sequenced in a study of T cells after yellow fever vaccination. MiXCR, applied by TCRdb to the 5' RACE reads, yields one record per CDR3 protein. This repertoire shows about 75,000 distinct CDR3 sequences, approximately 7.3% found once; its top ten account for approximately 30%. Specimen: CD8+ T cells sorted from PBMCs, collected 9 to 10 days after the first yellow fever vaccination. The receptors were sampled from a man younger than 35 who received the YFV17D yellow fever vaccine.

In this sample, this clonotype turned up many times. The chain carries TRBV27 and TRBJ2-7; 11 bases align to TRBD2. The CDR3 runs 15 residues. Germline V gene lookup returns CDR1 MNHEY and CDR2 SMNVEV (reference sequence). V lost 5 bases, J lost 2 bases, and 5 bases stayed unmatched. DNA of the CDR3: TGTGCCAGCAGTCCCCTAGCGGGGGGCGCCTACGAGCAGTACTTC. As protein: CASSPLAGGAYEQYF.

There are a few counts of this clonotype. The chain couples TRBV6-5 to TRBJ2-7, with 12 bases aligning to TRBD1. CDR1 and CDR2 (germline): MNHEY, SVGAGI. Trimming took 10 bases from V and 6 from J; bases not matched to a gene: 1. The CDR3 consists of 11 residues. This CDR3 is CATGQGAEQYF. The CDR3 bases are TGTGCCACGGGACAGGGGGCCGAGCAGTACTTC.

This clonotype was seen repeatedly, ten times or more. The V gene is TRBV12-3 or TRBV12-4, the J gene TRBJ2-7, with 7 nucleotides matching TRBD1. The CDR3 is made up of 13 amino acids. J lost 4 bases, V lost 7 bases, and 7 bases had no gene match. CDR3 loop: CASKTTGTYEQYF. In DNA, the CDR3 is TGTGCCAGCAAGACGACAGGGACGTACGAGCAGTACTTC.

The J gene is TRBJ2-1, the V gene TRBV3-1, with a tentative D call TRBD2 (6 bases). This CDR3 has 14 amino acids. The ends were cut back, 5 bases at V and 6 bases at J, with 14 bases in the middle. Germline loops: CDR1 LGHDT, CDR2 YNNKEL (reference sequence). Here the CDR3 reads CASSGAGLLNEQFF. The CDR3 nucleotides read TGTGCCAGCAGCGGGGCGGGGTTGCTCAATGAGCAGTTCTTC.

The chain has TRBV4-3 and TRBJ1-1; D is unclear. The CDR3 is 11 residues long. Between the trimmed V and J ends, which lost 0 bases and 9 bases, there was a span of 5 bases. From germline, CDR1 is LGHNA and CDR2 YSLEER. This CDR3 is CASSQDSKAFF. The CDR3 DNA is TGCGCCAGCAGCCAAGATTCTAAAGCTTTCTTT.

This chain joins TRBV19 and TRBJ1-1, with 8 bases identical to TRBD1. Germline assignment: CDR1 LNHDA and CDR2 SQIVND (reference sequence). Trimming at V came to 6 bases and at J to 1 base, leaving 4 bases not matched to a gene. The CDR3 length is 14 residues. CDR3 region: CASRPTGGNTEAFF. The DNA for the CDR3 is TGTGCCAGTAGACCTACAGGGGGGAACACTGAAGCTTTCTTT.

This clonotype has only a few counts. V and J are TRBV7-3 and TRBJ1-5; D gene uncertain. V was clipped by 5 bases and J by 7 bases, with 18 bases between them. The germline gives CDR1 SGHTA, CDR2 FQGTGA. This CDR3 contains 15 residues. The CDR3 here is CASSPGRGVGQPQHF. The CDR3 region has the DNA TGTGCCAGCAGCCCCGGACGCGGAGTAGGGCAGCCCCAGCATTTT.

V is TRBV5-1 and J is TRBJ2-1; D might be TRBD2 (6 bases). This CDR3 region has 18 residues. Germline V gene data show CDR1 as SGHRS and CDR2 as YFSETQ. V gave up 0 bases and J gave up 8 bases, with 24 bases separating them. This CDR3 is CASSLALRELAPHDEQFF. The CDR3 coding sequence is TGCGCCAGCAGCTTGGCCCTCCGGGAGTTAGCCCCCCACGATGAGCAGTTCTTC. The full variable domain, its missing parts supplied by reference TRBV5-1 and TRBJ2-1, is KAGVTQTPRYLIKTRGQQVTLSCSPISGHRSVSWYQQTPGQGLQFLFEYFSETQRNKGNFPGRFSGRQFSNSRSEMNVSTLELGDSALYLCASSLALRELAPHDEQFFGPGTRLTVL.

This clonotype has at least ten counts. V gene TRBV5-5 combines with J gene TRBJ2-7; unclear D gene. Germline CDR1 is SGHKS and CDR2 is YYEKEE (reference sequence). CDR3 size: 15 residues. Trimming stripped 5 bases from V and 3 bases from J, with 18 bases between. CDR3 region: CASSRNGPEFYEQYF. The DNA of the CDR3 is TGTGCCAGCAGTCGGAACGGGCCGGAATTCTACGAGCAGTACTTC.

This clonotype was picked up a small number of times. The J gene is TRBJ2-1, the V gene TRBV19; the D gene is possibly TRBD1 (5 bases). Trimming pared 3 bases from V and 3 bases from J, leaving 21 bases between. The germline gives CDR1 LNHDA, CDR2 SQIVND (reference sequence). The CDR3 covers 18 residues. CDR3 amino acids: CASSMGRPPDQGYNEQFF. As DNA, the CDR3 is TGTGCCAGTAGTATGGGAAGGCCGCCGGACCAGGGCTACAATGAGCAGTTCTTC.

In its sample, this clonotype was seen a few times. The chain combines TRBV24-1 with TRBJ2-3, with 12 bases fitting TRBD1. The germline gives CDR1 KGHDR, CDR2 SFDVKD. With 4 bases clipped from V and 2 bases from J, the junction kept 3 bases outside the gene matches. The CDR3 runs to 16 residues. In DNA, the CDR3 is TGTGCCACCAGTGAGGGGACAGGGGGCGACACAGATACGCAGTATTTT. It codes for CATSEGTGGDTDTQYF.

Many counts were recorded for this clonotype. J is TRBJ2-1 and V is TRBV12-3 or TRBV12-4; 12 bases agree with TRBD2. The CDR3 contains 17 residues. The V and J ends lost 7 bases and 4 bases, in that order; junction bases with no gene match: 11. Here the CDR3 reads CASMMTSGGPLYNEQFF. Written as DNA, the CDR3 is TGTGCCAGCATGATGACTAGCGGGGGACCCCTTTACAATGAGCAGTTCTTC.

The rearrangement links TRBV9 to TRBJ2-6, with D tentatively TRBD1 (6 bases). The CDR3 has 17 amino acids. In germline, CDR1 is SGDLS, CDR2 YYNGEE. V was trimmed by 4 bases and J by 4 bases, leaving 18 bases between them. Written as DNA, the CDR3 is TGTGCCAGCAGCCCGTGGACCGGGACAACGGGGGCCAACGTCCTGACTTTC. It encodes CASSPWTGTTGANVLTF.

The V call is TRBV9, the J call TRBJ2-1, with TRBD2 identical over 9 bases. V was pared by 4 bases and J by 7 bases, with 9 bases of the junction left unmatched. Germline CDR1 reads SGDLS; CDR2 reads YYNGEE. The CDR3 length is 15 residues. CDR3: CASSNLLAGENEQFF. The CDR3 DNA is TGTGCCAGCAGCAACCTCTTAGCGGGGGAGAATGAGCAGTTCTTC.

This clonotype was counted ten times or more. This rearrangement joins TRBV25-1 to TRBJ1-1; no clear D. This CDR3 is 14 amino acids long. Per the germline V gene, CDR1 is MGHDK and CDR2 is SYGVNS. V lost 6 bases to trimming and J lost 1 base, with 12 bases between them. The CDR3 coding sequence is TGTGCCAGCAGGGAGGGCCGGCAGAACACTGAAGCTTTCTTT. It yields the protein CASREGRQNTEAFF.

This clonotype has a count of ten or more. The chain carries TRBV7-3 and TRBJ2-2; a possible D gene is TRBD1 (6 bases). V lost 5 bases and J 0 bases, leaving 10 bases between the germline ends. Germline CDR1 reads SGHTA; CDR2 reads FQGTGA. There are 15 residues in the CDR3. Here the CDR3 DNA reads TGTGCCAGCAGCCTCGGGACAACGAACACCGGGGAGCTGTTTTTT. Translated: CASSLGTTNTGELFF.

This clonotype was observed a handful of times. The genes are TRBV7-9 and TRBJ1-3; 7 bases align to TRBD1. The CDR3 spans 16 residues. Germline V gene sequence: CDR1 SEHNR, CDR2 FQNEAQ (reference sequence). V lost 10 bases, J lost 0 bases, and 12 bases stayed unmatched. The CDR3: CAIHPVGTVSGNTIYF. DNA of the CDR3: TGTGCCATCCACCCTGTCGGGACAGTCTCTGGAAACACCATATATTTT.

The chain recombines TRBV28 with TRBJ2-5; 7 bases are a match to TRBD2. Germline CDR1 is MDHEN and CDR2 is SYDVKM. V lost 8 bases and J lost 2; bases outside the gene matches: 5. This CDR3 has 13 residues. The DNA for the CDR3 is TGTGCCAGCGAGGGGACTACACAAGAGACCCAGTACTTC. Translation gives CASEGTTQETQYF. Supplemented by reference TRBV28 and TRBJ2-5, the full variable domain reads DVKVTQSSRYLVKRTGEKVFLECVQDMDHENMFWYRQDPGLGLRLIYFSYDVKMKEKGDIPEGYSVSREKKERFSLILESASTNQTSMYLCASEGTTQETQYFGPGTRLLVL.

About this clonotype: This may come from a read error, since a much larger clone is one base off. The gene calls are TRBV29-1 and TRBJ2-7; the D gene is possibly TRBD2 (7 bases). Trimming shortened V by 6 bases and J by 5 bases, and 29 bases separated the two germline ends. Germline assignment: CDR1 SQVTM and CDR2 ANQGSEA. The CDR3 loop spans 17 amino acids. CDR3 DNA: TGCAGCGTGTACACCAGGGGCCGGGAGGCGGCTAGCAACGAGCAGTACTTC. It specifies CSVYTRGREAASNEQYF.

In its sample, this clonotype was seen many times. This chain joins TRBV27 and TRBJ1-1, with D maybe TRBD1 (5 bases). The CDR3 spans 14 residues. The germline V gene encodes CDR1 MNHEY and CDR2 SMNVEV (reference sequence). V lost 5 bases, J lost 5 bases, and 15 bases lay in between. This chain's CDR3 is CASSQAPWGTEAFF. Here the CDR3 DNA reads TGTGCCAGCAGTCAAGCCCCGTGGGGGACTGAAGCTTTCTTT.

Ten or more counts support this clonotype. This chain joins TRBV7-6 and TRBJ2-3; TRBD2 matches at 7 bases. This CDR3 has 18 amino acids. Germline-derived CDR1 and CDR2 are SGHVS and FNYEAQ. V was clipped by 5 bases and J by 0 bases; unmatched bases: 14. In DNA, the CDR3 is TGTGCCAGCAGCCCGACGCGGGAGAACCCCTCTAGCACAGATACGCAGTATTTT. It encodes CASSPTRENPSSTDTQYF. Full variable domain (outside the CDR3, taken from reference TRBV7-6 and TRBJ2-3): GAGVSQSPRYKVTKRGQDVALRCDPISGHVSLYWYRQALGQGPEFLTYFNYEAQQDKSGLPNDRFSAERPEGSISTLTIQRTEQRDSAMYRCASSPTRENPSSTDTQYFGPGTRLTVL.

This clonotype was observed at least ten times. This sequence joins TRBV5-4 and TRBJ2-3; 7 bases line up with TRBD2. Germline V gene data show CDR1 as SGHNT and CDR2 as YYREEE (reference sequence). After removal of 2 bases from V and 0 bases from J, the junction contained 3 bases not matched to a gene. This CDR3 has 15 residues. The CDR3 spells CASSFRGGSTDTQYF. CDR3 in DNA: TGTGCCAGCAGCTTTCGCGGGGGAAGCACAGATACGCAGTATTTT.

Concerning this clonotype: This could be a read error, since a much larger clone is one nucleotide away. J is TRBJ2-3 and V is TRBV18; the match to TRBD2 covers 11 bases. Germline CDR1 is KGHSH and CDR2 is LQKENI. CDR3 length: 18 residues. As DNA, the CDR3 is TGTGCCAGCTCACCTACTAGCGGGGGATATGTTAGCACAGGTACGCAGTATTTT. This encodes CASSPTSGGYVSTGTQYF.

This clonotype was picked up many times. V usage is TRBV6-5 and J usage is TRBJ1-5, with 10 positions matching TRBD1. Germline V lookup: CDR1 MNHEY, CDR2 SVGAGI. V shed 8 bases and J 5 bases; nucleotides not matched to a gene: 3. This CDR3 has 13 residues. The CDR3, as DNA: TGTGCCAGCGGGACAGGGGAAGATCAGCCCCAGCATTTT. It yields the protein CASGTGEDQPQHF.

This clonotype appeared many times. The chain uses TRBV7-9 and TRBJ2-1; the D gene is possibly TRBD1 (5 bases). The CDR3 consists of 14 residues. Germline CDR1 is SEHNR and CDR2 is FQNEAQ (reference sequence). V lost 5 bases and J 5 bases, leaving 13 bases between the germline ends. The CDR3 is CASSPTTEDNEQFF. The DNA of the CDR3 is TGTGCCAGCAGCCCCACGACAGAAGACAATGAGCAGTTCTTC.

This clonotype was recorded a few times. The chain carries TRBV29-1 and TRBJ1-5; D possibly corresponds to TRBD1 (6 bases). V gave up 6 bases and J gave up 1 base, with 13 bases separating them. This CDR3 has 14 residues. The germline gives CDR1 SQVTM, CDR2 ANQGSEA. The CDR3 nucleotides are TGCAGCGTCGCACAGGGATTGAGCAATCAGCCCCAGCATTTT. Translation gives CSVAQGLSNQPQHF.

This clonotype has a count of ten or more. The CDR3 here is CSARDLDGLAGETQYF. In DNA form, the CDR3 reads TGCAGTGCTAGAGATCTCGACGGACTCGCGGGGGAGACCCAGTACTTC. This chain links TRBV20-1 with TRBJ2-5; a possible D gene is TRBD2 (6 bases). CDR1 and CDR2 from the germline V gene are DFQATT and SNEGSKA (reference sequence). Trimming took 0 bases from V and 5 from J, leaving 19 bases between them. This CDR3 is built from 16 residues.

This clonotype was recorded many times. The V gene is TRBV20-1, the J gene TRBJ2-3, with 12 nucleotides matching TRBD2. The CDR3 totals 18 residues. After removal of 3 bases from V and 1 base from J, the junction contained 11 bases not matched to a gene. Germline CDR1 and CDR2: DFQATT and SNEGSKA (reference sequence). CDR3 protein: CSARTLAGGLTRTDTQYF. In DNA, the CDR3 is TGCAGTGCTAGGACACTAGCGGGGGGCCTGACTCGCACAGATACGCAGTATTTT.

This clonotype appeared many times. The V gene is TRBV4-3, the J gene TRBJ2-7; D uncertain. The V and J ends lost 1 base and 5 bases respectively, with 21 bases between them. Germline V gives CDR1 LGHNA, CDR2 YSLEER. This CDR3 region has 17 residues. The CDR3 nucleotides are TGCGCCAGCAGCCAAGGTTCGGGCCGGACGAGGCAGGACGAGCAGTACTTC. It translates to CASSQGSGRTRQDEQYF.

This clonotype was seen a handful of times. CDR3 DNA sequence: TGTGCCAGCAGCGACCCGGGCAGGGGGCAAAATACGCAGTATTTT. It translates to CASSDPGRGQNTQYF. The genes are TRBV11-2 and TRBJ2-3; 8 nucleotides agree with TRBD1. CDR1 and CDR2 from the germline V gene are SGHAT and FQNNGV. The CDR3 runs to 15 residues. Trimming took 5 bases from V and 7 from J; bases not matched to a gene: 11.

This clonotype has just a few counts. The chain recombines TRBV18 with TRBJ2-5, with D hard to call. The V end was cut by 4 bases, the J end by 2 bases, with 11 bases between. CDR1 is KGHSH, CDR2 LQKENI, per germline. The CDR3 loop spans 14 amino acids. CDR3: CASSLYSNQETQYF. The CDR3 DNA sequence: TGTGCCAGCTCACTATACTCGAATCAAGAGACCCAGTACTTC.